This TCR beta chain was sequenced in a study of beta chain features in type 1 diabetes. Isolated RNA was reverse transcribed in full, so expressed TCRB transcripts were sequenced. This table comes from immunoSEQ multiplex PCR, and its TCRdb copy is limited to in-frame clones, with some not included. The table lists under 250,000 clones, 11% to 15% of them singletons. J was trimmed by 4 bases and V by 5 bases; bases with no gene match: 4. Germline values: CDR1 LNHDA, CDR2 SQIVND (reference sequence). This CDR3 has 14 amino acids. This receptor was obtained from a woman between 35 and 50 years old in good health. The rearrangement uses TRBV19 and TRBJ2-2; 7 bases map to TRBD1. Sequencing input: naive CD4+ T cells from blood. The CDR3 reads CASSPTGITGELFF. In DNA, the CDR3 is TGTGCCAGTAGTCCGACAGGGATCACCGGGGAGCTGTTTTTT.